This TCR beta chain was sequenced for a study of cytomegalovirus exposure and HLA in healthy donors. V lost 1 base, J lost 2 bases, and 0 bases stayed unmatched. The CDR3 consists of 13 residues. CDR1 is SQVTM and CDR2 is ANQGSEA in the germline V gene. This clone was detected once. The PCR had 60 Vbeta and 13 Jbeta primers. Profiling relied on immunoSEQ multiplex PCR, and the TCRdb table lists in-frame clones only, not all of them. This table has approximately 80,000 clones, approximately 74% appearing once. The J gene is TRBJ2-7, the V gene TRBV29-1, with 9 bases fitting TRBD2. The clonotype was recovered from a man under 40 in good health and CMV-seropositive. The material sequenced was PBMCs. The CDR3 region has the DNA TGCAGCGTTGAAGTAGCGGGGGCCTACGAGCAGTACTTC. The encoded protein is CSVEVAGAYEQYF.